The T cell receptor beta chain under discussion was sequenced for a study of identical twins listed by TCRdb under 2016. Broadly, across the study: To test whether fetal clonotypes persist, the study used deep sequencing on TCR alpha and beta repertoires from monozygotic twins, unrelated adults of various ages, and cord blood. To rule out contamination, replicate twin experiments were performed at different times with different library preparation protocols. What the authors observed across the whole study: A weaker excess of twin sharing was found in beta out-of-frame sequences because the signal-to-noise ratio was lowered by fewer shared sequences. Because the same donors could not be followed over many years, conclusions were based on cross-sectional statistical analysis. Out-of-frame TCR alpha sharing in monozygotic twins was systematically underestimated by recombination models, whereas sharing between unrelated individuals was in agreement with the recombination models. Abundant cord blood beta clonotypes had fewer insertions, young adult naive repertoires showed a similar but weaker trend, and memory repertoires showed no such trend. Invariant T cells such as MAIT and iNKT could partly confound zero-insertion analyses, though diverse VJ usage argued against this for most clonotypes. Compared with coincidental sharing between unrelated individuals, out-of-frame TCR alpha sequences shared between twins had an excess of sequences with low generation probability.

The library was prepared using 5' RACE. The sample was run on an Illumina HiSeq 2000. Template switching added a universal primer binding site, and the final cDNA carried a unique molecular identifier that allowed TCR cDNA molecules to be counted accurately. First-strand cDNA for TCR alpha and beta chains was synthesized from specific primers in the conserved constant-segment region. Each cDNA library was double barcoded, with a SMART-Mk sample barcode plus Illumina barcodes, to control for contamination. TruSeq adapter sequences, together with Illumina sample barcodes, were added in two successive PCR steps. Sequencing of the TCR alpha and beta cDNA libraries was done on the Illumina HiSeq platform using custom primers. Regarding the original processing steps: MiGEC processed the raw reads to extract unique molecular identifiers, while MiXCR was used to determine the CDR3 positions. Recombination models were inferred per individual with the repgenHMM and IGoR tools using an EM algorithm. The analysis of shared clonotypes was done with the tcR package in R, with sharing normalized by the product of cloneset sizes. To study raw recombination free of thymic and clonal selection effects, out-of-frame nonproductive sequences were analyzed. The public reads were reanalyzed by TCRdb: fastp trimming at Q25, MiXCR alignment, in-frame beta chains only. Here each entry gathers all rows of one CDR3 protein and keeps the most common genes and DNA. TCRdb, rather than the study authors, made the V and J calls. Counted in this sample were some 250,000 distinct CDR3 sequences; about 12% of them appeared once. Jointly, the top ten make up about 4% of the sample.

Every donor in the study was a healthy Caucasian. Three pairs of female monozygotic twins, all aged roughly 18 to 29 years, made up the twin cohort. Using Miltenyi CD45RO+ enrichment and human naive T-cell isolation kits, memory (CD45RO+) and naive T cells were isolated from PBMC. This clonotype turned up a few times. Its antigen has not been determined. Per-nucleotide qualities are absent, and no much larger clonotype sits a single base away. Trimmed from V: 5 bases; trimmed from J: 8 bases; junction bases lacking a gene match: 5. Counted from cysteine to phenylalanine, this CDR3 has 16 amino acids. Only the CDR3 part of the read is kept: 48 bases, read in frame from the first base. The germline V gene supplies CDR1 ENHRY and CDR2 SYGVKD. In addition, the sample was reused for a study of yellow fever vaccine responses in identical twins. The second study reports: The authors reported that the T cell response to vaccination in identical twins appeared partly convergent and partly personalized. In identical twins, the study followed T cell clones that responded to the vaccine with precision.

Sequenced input: memory (CD45RO+) T cells sorted from blood. The sample's cell subset or site label is to be understood as: CD45RO+ enriched T cells. The rearrangement joined TRBV10-3 to TRBJ2-2; 16 of the junction bases match TRBD2. This clonotype was sampled from a woman between 18 and 30 years old in good health. The CDR3 region reads CAISPGLAGGKGELFF. Here is the DNA: TGTGCCATCAGTCCGGGACTAGCGGGAGGGAAGGGGGAGCTGTTTTTT.